Below, 17 T cell receptor beta chains from the same sample are listed, as sequenced in a study of regulatory T cells in long-lasting Graves disease. In building TCR beta libraries, iRepertoire HTBI primers were used together with Arm-PCR of CDR3 regions. TCRdb reprocessed the multiplex PCR reads with MiXCR, giving one entry per CDR3 protein. The table includes 700,000 or so distinct CDR3 sequences, about 30% detected once. Time point specified: persistent/refractory GD, antithyroid drugs over 5 years with positive TRAb. Extracted PBMC RNA gave rise to the TCR library. This material consisted of peripheral blood mononuclear cells (PBMCs), taken when the disease was refractory, from a patient treated with antithyroid drugs. These receptors were taken from a female donor with Graves disease.

This clonotype has more than one count but fewer than ten. The V gene is TRBV5-6, the J gene TRBJ2-7; 13 bases fit TRBD2. Trimming cost V 1 base and J 5 bases; bases outside gene matches: 3. There are 15 residues in the CDR3. Germline-derived CDR1 and CDR2 are SGHDT and YYEEEE. CDR3 nucleotides: TGTGCCAGCAGCTTGTGGACTAGCGGGAGCGACGAGCAGTACTTC. This gives the protein CASSLWTSGSDEQYF.

The chain employs TRBV7-2 and TRBJ2-7; TRBD2 agrees at 11 bases. The germline V gene has CDR1 SGHTA and CDR2 FQGNSA. CDR3 size: 17 residues. The ends lost 1 base at V and 6 bases at J; junction bases unmatched: 11. DNA for the CDR3: TGTGCCAGCAGCTTAGGGGCACTAGCGGGAGTATCTACCGAGCAGTACTTC. Translating gives CASSLGALAGVSTEQYF.

The gene calls are TRBV30 and TRBJ2-1; 7 bases match TRBD2. CDR3 length: 13 amino acids. The V gene end was trimmed by 2 bases and the J gene end by 9 bases; junction bases not matched to a gene: 7. Germline values: CDR1 GTSNPN, CDR2 SVGIG (reference sequence). The DNA of the CDR3 is TGTGCCTGGAGTCCGACTAGCTCCGGTGAGCAGTTCTTC. It yields the protein CAWSPTSSGEQFF.

J is TRBJ2-7 and V is TRBV27; TRBD2 matches at 10 bases. The CDR3 is 14 amino acids. CDR1 is MNHEY, CDR2 SMNVEV, per germline (reference sequence). CDR3 loop: CATSPGLALDEQYF. The CDR3 DNA sequence: TGTGCAACCTCACCGGGACTAGCGCTCGACGAGCAGTACTTC.

The V call is TRBV10-3, the J call TRBJ1-1, with D unresolved. V shed 10 bases and J shed 6 bases, with 15 bases lying between them. The CDR3 spans 12 residues. Germline-derived CDR1 and CDR2 are ENHRY and SYGVKD. CDR3 DNA sequence: TGTGCCACCGGACCCGCCGTCTCTGAAGCTTTCTTT. Encoded protein: CATGPAVSEAFF.

This clonotype has more than one count but fewer than ten. This chain uses TRBV11-2 with TRBJ2-7; 8 bases are a match to TRBD2. The CDR3 loop spans 15 amino acids. The germline V gene has CDR1 SGHAT and CDR2 FQNNGV. Unmatched junction bases numbered 4, after V lost 0 bases and J lost 3 bases. The CDR3 region is CASSLELAARYEQYF. DNA for the CDR3: TGTGCCAGCAGCTTAGAACTAGCGGCGCGCTACGAGCAGTACTTC. The whole variable domain, filled in from reference TRBV11-2 and TRBJ2-7, reads EAGVAQSPRYKIIEKRQSVAFWCNPISGHATLYWYQQILGQGPKLLIQFQNNGVVDDSQLPKDRFSAERLKGVDSTLKIQPAKLEDSAVYLCASSLELAARYEQYFGPGTRLTVT.

The table lists this clonotype with many counts. V is TRBV6-1 and J is TRBJ1-2, with D perhaps matching TRBD1 (5 bases). Germline-derived CDR1 and CDR2 are MNHNS and SASEGT. This CDR3 has 13 residues. Trimming cost V 6 bases and J 5 bases, with 13 bases left between them. The CDR3 region is CASSHGQGYGYTF. CDR3 sequence (DNA): TGTGCCAGCAGCCACGGTCAGGGTTATGGCTACACCTTC.

The J gene is TRBJ1-2, the V gene TRBV19; no clear D gene. The CDR3 totals 14 residues. The germline V gene encodes CDR1 LNHDA and CDR2 SQIVND (reference sequence). The V and J ends lost 10 bases and 4 bases respectively, with 19 bases between them. The CDR3 here is CATMRPGSTYGYTF. The CDR3 region has the DNA TGTGCCACTATGCGCCCGGGGAGCACCTATGGCTACACCTTC.

This clonotype came up a few times. This chain links TRBV3-1 with TRBJ2-7; D might be TRBD2 (6 bases). CDR1 is LGHDT, CDR2 YNNKEL, per germline (reference sequence). The CDR3 length is 14 residues. V was clipped by 4 bases and J by 2 bases, with 12 bases between them. In DNA, the CDR3 is TGTGCCAGCAGCCTCAGGAGGGCAACCTACGAGCAGTACTTC. Its protein is CASSLRRATYEQYF.

This clonotype was observed once. This rearrangement joins TRBV5-1 to TRBJ1-1; 7 positions match TRBD1. From germline, CDR1 is SGHRS and CDR2 YFSETQ. The trim removed 3 bases at V and 4 bases at J, leaving 6 bases unmatched. CDR3 length: 14 amino acids. The DNA for the CDR3 is TGCGCCAGCAGCTCAACTACAGGGGTCACTGAAGCTTTCTTT. Its translation is CASSSTTGVTEAFF.

The chain employs TRBV28 and TRBJ1-1; D remains unclear. Trimming removed 6 bases at V and 0 bases at J, with 14 bases between. The CDR3 extends over 15 amino acids. Germline CDR1 and CDR2: MDHEN and SYDVKM. CDR3 loop: CASSPAEGMNTEAFF. CDR3 sequence (DNA): TGTGCCAGCAGCCCAGCCGAGGGAATGAACACTGAAGCTTTCTTT.

This chain uses TRBV2 with TRBJ1-5, with unresolved D. The CDR3 totals 15 residues. The V gene's germline CDR1 is SNHLY and CDR2 FYNNEI. The V and J ends lost 5 bases and 4 bases respectively, with 15 bases between them. Here the CDR3 DNA reads TGTGCCAGCAGTCCCTCACAAGATATTAATCAGCCCCAGCATTTT. Translation: CASSPSQDINQPQHF.

The chain recombines TRBV20-1 with TRBJ1-2; D is unresolved. Germline CDR1 and CDR2: DFQATT and SNEGSKA (reference sequence). Trimming cost V 0 bases and J 2 bases, with 13 bases left between them. The CDR3 consists of 15 residues. The CDR3 DNA is TGCAGTGCTAGAGACGGAGTTTTTAGCAACTATGGCTACACCTTC. As protein: CSARDGVFSNYGYTF.

This clonotype was recorded at least ten times. The V and J genes are TRBV7-2 and TRBJ2-6, with 11 bases identical to TRBD2. J gave up 0 bases and V 5 bases, and 6 bases lay outside the gene matches. There are 18 residues in the CDR3. The germline gives CDR1 SGHTA, CDR2 FQGNSA. In nucleotides, the CDR3 is TGTGCCAGCAGCCCGCGACTAGCGGGGCACTCTGGGGCCAACGTCCTGACTTTC. This encodes CASSPRLAGHSGANVLTF.

There are a few counts of this clonotype. The chain employs TRBV25-1 and TRBJ1-1; 8 bases fit TRBD1. Germline V gives CDR1 MGHDK, CDR2 SYGVNS. This CDR3 region has 12 residues. The trim removed 5 bases at V and 11 bases at J, leaving 7 bases unmatched. The CDR3 bases are TGTGCCAGCAGTTTTACAGGGGGGAGTGCTTTCTTT. Amino acid sequence: CASSFTGGSAFF. The complete variable domain, with remaining parts taken from reference TRBV25-1 and TRBJ1-1, reads EADIYQTPRYLVIGTGKKITLECSQTMGHDKMYWYQQDPGMELHLIHYSYGVNSTEKGDLSSESTVSRIRTEHFPLTLESARPSHTSQYLCASSFTGGSAFFGQGTRLTVV.

As for this clonotype: At one of its ends the junction is not consistent with the germline gene, which may arise from a read error. The V call is TRBV6-5, the J call TRBJ1-6; D remains unclear. The germline V gene encodes CDR1 MNHEY and CDR2 SVGAGI. This CDR3 has 12 residues. CDR3 sequence reads: CASSYSDSPLHF. The CDR3 DNA reads TGTGCCAGCAGTTACTCAGATTCGCCCCTCCACTTT.

At least ten counts were recorded for this clonotype. The chain uses TRBV2 and TRBJ1-2; D unresolved. The CDR3 has 11 residues. V lost 8 bases to trimming and J lost 4 bases, with 8 bases between them. Germline V gene data show CDR1 as SNHLY and CDR2 as FYNNEI. The CDR3 nucleotides are TGTGCCAGCTCCACGATCTATGGCTACACCTTC. This encodes CASSTIYGYTF.